The 21 T cell receptor beta chains reported below all come from one sample, sequenced in a study of cytomegalovirus exposure and HLA in healthy donors. In the PCR, 60 Vbeta and 13 Jbeta primers were used. Profiled with immunoSEQ multiplex PCR; TCRdb holds only in-frame clones, not every one. Here the sample spans roughly 190,000 clones, around 75% being singletons. The sequenced material came from PBMCs. These receptors were collected from a woman aged 25-40 years in good health and CMV-seronegative.

V is TRBV14 and J is TRBJ1-2; D remains ambiguous. The germline V and J ends were trimmed by 0 bases and 8 bases, with 10 bases remaining between them. Per the germline V gene, CDR1 is SGHDN and CDR2 is FVKESK. The CDR3 has 13 amino acids. The CDR3 sequence is CASSQDLSRGYTF. CDR3 sequence (DNA): TGTGCCAGCAGCCAAGATCTGAGCCGCGGCTACACCTTC.

This chain connects TRBV10-3 to TRBJ2-7, with 9 bases that match TRBD2. This CDR3 is built from 17 residues. Per the germline V gene, CDR1 is ENHRY and CDR2 is SYGVKD. The J segment lost 0 bases and the V segment lost 3 bases, leaving 9 bases of the junction unmatched. In DNA form, the CDR3 reads TGTGCCATCAGTGATTACGGACTAGCGCAAAGCTCCTACGAGCAGTACTTC. Translated: CAISDYGLAQSSYEQYF.

This sequence joins TRBV5-6 and TRBJ2-7, with D uncertain. With 0 bases removed from V and 0 bases from J, the gap between germline ends came to 10 bases. The length of the CDR3 is 15 residues. Per the germline V gene, CDR1 is SGHDT and CDR2 is YYEEEE. The CDR3 DNA follows: TGTGCCAGCAGCTTGGTCCCACTTAGCTCCTACGAGCAGTACTTC. Its translation is CASSLVPLSSYEQYF.

V is TRBV7-3 and J is TRBJ2-3, with TRBD1 matching 7 bases. Trimming at V came to 7 bases and at J to 2 bases, leaving 9 bases not matched to a gene. The germline CDR1 and CDR2 sequences are SGHTA and FQGTGA. There are 15 residues in the CDR3. CDR3 amino acids: CASTLTGDYTDTQYF. The CDR3, as DNA: TGTGCCAGCACCCTAACAGGGGATTACACAGATACGCAGTATTTT.

This sequence joins TRBV7-3 and TRBJ1-1, with D unresolved. The CDR3 is 14 residues long. The V gene's germline CDR1 is SGHTA and CDR2 FQGTGA. The V end lost 2 bases, the J end lost 2 bases, and 9 bases lay between the germline ends. The CDR3 bases are TGTGCCAGCAGCTTAGGTGGTGGCAACACTGAAGCTTTCTTT. This sequence encodes CASSLGGGNTEAFF.

This sequence joins TRBV5-1 and TRBJ1-2, with 9 nucleotides matching TRBD1. J lost 4 bases, V lost 0 bases, and 4 bases had no gene match. In germline, CDR1 is SGHRS, CDR2 YFSETQ. This CDR3 contains 15 residues. DNA for the CDR3: TGCGCCAGCAGCTTGGTGGGACAGGGTTTCTATGGCTACACCTTC. Amino acid sequence: CASSLVGQGFYGYTF.

The rearrangement joins TRBV14 to TRBJ2-5; 10 bases line up with TRBD2. The J call may be in error: the DNA end matches TRBJ2-7 better. The V gene's germline CDR1 is SGHDN and CDR2 FVKESK. The CDR3 contains 15 residues. CDR3 in amino acids: CASSRSGGSSYEQYF. The CDR3 DNA is TGTGCCAGCAGCCGTAGCGGGGGGAGCTCCTACGAGCAGTACTTC.

The chain couples TRBV7-8 to TRBJ2-7, with 7 bases that match TRBD1. Germline values: CDR1 SGHVS, CDR2 FQNEAQ. The junction had 12 bases not matched to a gene; V was cut back by 8 bases and J by 2 bases. CDR3 length: 15 amino acids. CDR3 sequence (DNA): TGTGCCAGCGGAACGTTCGGGACAGACCCCTACGAGCAGTACTTC. As protein: CASGTFGTDPYEQYF.

The gene calls are TRBV2 and TRBJ1-5; TRBD1 matches at 7 bases. Trimming took 2 bases from V and 3 from J; bases not matched to a gene: 4. Germline values: CDR1 SNHLY, CDR2 FYNNEI. The CDR3 covers 15 residues. The CDR3 sequence: CASSEQGGPNQPQHF. In DNA form, the CDR3 reads TGTGCCAGCAGTGAACAGGGGGGACCCAATCAGCCCCAGCATTTT.

Only one count was recorded for this clone. This chain joins TRBV5-1 and TRBJ2-7; possibly TRBD2 for D (6 bases). This CDR3 is 15 amino acids long. Germline V gene lookup returns CDR1 SGHRS and CDR2 YFSETQ. Trimming took off 3 bases at V and 0 bases at J, with 13 bases between the two ends. The CDR3 coding sequence is TGCGCCAGCAGCTCCGTTAGCGGCTACTCCTACGAGCAGTACTTC. Translated: CASSSVSGYSYEQYF.

This clone was counted a few times. The junction and the germline gene differ at one end; a read error may be behind it. This rearrangement joins TRBV19 to TRBJ2-7, with 8 positions matching TRBD1. The CDR3 spans 15 residues. Germline CDR1 LNHDA, CDR2 SQIVND (reference sequence). For the CDR3, the DNA is TGTGCCAGTAGTCCCGGACAGGGACCTAAATACGAACAGTACTTC. It codes for CASSPGQGPKYEQYF. The full variable domain, in which reference TRBV19 and TRBJ2-7 provide the parts outside the CDR3, is DGGITQSPKYLFRKEGQNVTLSCEQNLNHDAMYWYRQDPGQGLRLIYYSQIVNDFQKGDIAEGYSVSREKKESFPLTVTSAQKNPTAFYLCASSPGQGPKYEQYFGPGTRLTVT.

Only one count was recorded for this clone. The V gene is TRBV4-2, the J gene TRBJ2-5, with TRBD2 matching over 7 bases. V gave up 1 base and J gave up 3 bases; unmatched junction bases: 5. Germline V gives CDR1 LGHNA, CDR2 YNFKEQ. The CDR3 length is 15 residues. The CDR3 here is CASSQGGRAKETQYF. The CDR3 nucleotides read TGTGCCAGCAGCCAAGGAGGGAGGGCCAAAGAGACCCAGTACTTC.

This sequence joins TRBV18 and TRBJ2-1, with 9 bases fitting TRBD2. The length of the CDR3 is 15 residues. Trimming at V came to 0 bases and at J to 4 bases, leaving 1 base not matched to a gene. Germline loops: CDR1 KGHSH, CDR2 LQKENI. CDR3 nucleotide sequence: TGTGCCAGCTCACCACCTCTAGCGGGGTACAATGAGCAGTTCTTC. This codes for CASSPPLAGYNEQFF.

The sample holds one count of this clone. This chain uses TRBV11-2 with TRBJ2-3; D unclear. Germline V lookup: CDR1 SGHAT, CDR2 FQNNGV. The V gene lost 3 bases and the J gene lost 5 bases, with 15 bases spanning the gap. The CDR3 sequence is 15 residues long. The CDR3 here is CASSFLSGRRDTQYF. For the CDR3, the DNA is TGTGCCAGCAGCTTTCTAAGTGGGCGTCGAGATACGCAGTATTTT.

The V gene is TRBV5-6, the J gene TRBJ2-7; TRBD2 matches 8 bases. The CDR3 consists of 14 residues. CDR1 and CDR2 from the germline V gene are SGHDT and YYEEEE. The V and J ends lost 4 bases and 0 bases, in that order; junction bases with no gene match: 3. CDR3 sequence reads: CASSAGGDSYEQYF. The CDR3 DNA follows: TGTGCCAGCAGCGCCGGGGGGGACTCCTACGAGCAGTACTTC.

This clone showed up just a few times. The J gene is TRBJ1-5, the V gene TRBV27, with 12 positions matching TRBD1. The CDR3 totals 16 residues. From germline, CDR1 is MNHEY and CDR2 SMNVEV (reference sequence). V trimming: 5 bases; J trimming: 5 bases; junction bases outside the gene matches: 7. CDR3 sequence reads: CASSLSGTGGYQPQHF. CDR3 nucleotide sequence: TGTGCCAGCAGTCTTTCCGGGACAGGGGGCTATCAGCCCCAGCATTTT.

The chain joins TRBV6-4 to TRBJ1-5; possible D gene TRBD1, 5 bases. The CDR3 sequence is 14 residues long. The germline V gene has CDR1 MRHNA and CDR2 SNTAGT. Trimming took off 4 bases at V and 2 bases at J, with 9 bases between the two ends. In DNA form, the CDR3 reads TGTGCCAGCAGTGCTACAGGAGGCAATCAGCCCCAGCATTTT. It yields the protein CASSATGGNQPQHF.

CDR3 amino acids: CASRTGASAEAFF. The CDR3 DNA reads TGTGCCAGCAGGACAGGGGCGAGCGCTGAAGCTTTCTTT. The chain uses TRBV6-1 and TRBJ1-1, with TRBD1 identical over 8 bases. Germline V lookup: CDR1 MNHNS, CDR2 SASEGT. Trimming at V came to 6 bases and at J to 6 bases, leaving 6 bases not matched to a gene. The CDR3 has 13 residues.

CDR3 amino acids: CATSRDPRRGTSGRGSGELFF. CDR3 DNA sequence: TGTGCCACCAGCAGAGATCCTCGACGCGGGACTAGCGGGAGAGGATCCGGGGAGCTGTTTTTT. This sequence joins TRBV15 and TRBJ2-2, with 14 nucleotides matching TRBD2. The CDR3 has 21 amino acids. V lost 0 bases and J lost 6; bases outside the gene matches: 15. Germline V CDR1 and CDR2: LNHNV, YYDKDF (reference sequence). Together with reference TRBV15 and TRBJ2-2, the CDR3 gives the full variable domain: DAMVIQNPRYQVTQFGKPVTLSCSQTLNHNVMYWYQQKSSQAPKLLFHYYDKDFNNEADTPDNFQSRRPNTSFCFLDIRSPGLGDTAMYLCATSRDPRRGTSGRGSGELFFGEGSRLTVL.

This clone appeared a few times. The sample contains more than one DNA sequence encoding this CDR3. The chain links TRBV19 to TRBJ2-1; TRBD1 matches at 8 bases. Trimming took 3 bases from V and 0 from J; bases not matched to a gene: 1. The CDR3 length is 15 residues. Germline V lookup: CDR1 LNHDA, CDR2 SQIVND (reference sequence). The CDR3 region has the DNA TGTGCCAGTAGTATTACAGGGGGCTCCTACAATGAGCAGTTCTTC. It codes for CASSITGGSYNEQFF.

V is TRBV20-1 and J is TRBJ2-2; D unclear. CDR1 is DFQATT and CDR2 is SNEGSKA in the germline V gene (reference sequence). V gave up 2 bases and J gave up 6 bases, with 4 bases separating them. The length of the CDR3 is 11 residues. CDR3 in DNA: TGCAGTGCTAGATCGGCCGGGGAGCTGTTTTTT. This encodes CSARSAGELFF.